The 32 T cell receptor beta chains below come from one sample, sequenced in a study of blood T cell repertoires in COVID-19 (dated by TCRdb to the early 2020s). Libraries were built with the immunoSEQ multiplex PCR assay. TCRdb obtained this table from immuneACCESS and retained in-frame rearrangements with V and J assigned. These tables miss some clones; where compared with another copy, unresolved V genes account for less than half of the shortfall, and the remainder is unexplained. For this sample the table gives some 160,000 clones, of which about 80% were detected only once. The ten biggest clones cover over 10% of the sample. The material sequenced was peripheral blood. Every receptor here comes from a man between 65 and 85 years old who had recovered from COVID-19.

The chain joins TRBV20-1 to TRBJ2-1; 9 nucleotides agree with TRBD2. The J segment lost 0 bases and the V segment lost 3 bases, leaving 12 bases of the junction unmatched. This CDR3 contains 18 residues. CDR1 DFQATT and CDR2 SNEGSKA come from the germline V gene (reference sequence). CDR3 residues: CSASKLAGTYTSYNEQFF. CDR3 bases: TGCAGTGCTAGTAAACTAGCGGGCACTTATACCTCCTACAATGAGCAGTTCTTC.

The chain carries TRBV5-6 and TRBJ2-5, with D perhaps TRBD2 (5 bases). The V and J ends lost 0 bases and 4 bases respectively, with 10 bases between them. Germline values: CDR1 SGHDT, CDR2 YYEEEE. This CDR3 has 14 residues. Here the CDR3 DNA reads TGTGCCAGCAGCTTGGTAGAGGGCGGAGAGACCCAGTACTTC. Amino acids: CASSLVEGGETQYF.

The rearrangement uses TRBV7-2 and TRBJ2-1, with D perhaps TRBD2 (6 bases). The V gene's germline CDR1 is SGHTA and CDR2 FQGNSA. This CDR3 is built from 17 residues. Deletions cut 1 base from V and 4 bases from J, with 17 bases between. Here the CDR3 reads CASSLDRAGFLYNEQFF. Written as DNA, the CDR3 is TGTGCCAGCAGCTTAGATCGCGCGGGATTCCTTTACAATGAGCAGTTCTTC.

The chain has TRBV4-2 and TRBJ2-1; 8 positions agree with TRBD2. This CDR3 is 17 amino acids long. With 2 bases clipped from V and 4 bases from J, the junction kept 10 bases outside the gene matches. CDR1 LGHNA and CDR2 YNFKEQ come from the germline V gene. The CDR3 DNA reads as TGTGCCAGCAGCCAACGTTTCGGGACTAGTTTTTACAATGAGCAGTTCTTC. Amino acids: CASSQRFGTSFYNEQFF.

The V call is TRBV9, the J call TRBJ1-1, with TRBD1 matching 8 bases. CDR3 length: 16 residues. The J segment lost 4 bases and the V segment lost 0 bases, leaving 8 bases of the junction unmatched. Germline loops: CDR1 SGDLS, CDR2 YYNGEE. CDR3 in DNA: TGTGCCAGCAGCGTAGGGCCAGGGGGCTCTTCCACTGAAGCTTTCTTT. This gives the protein CASSVGPGGSSTEAFF.

This sequence joins TRBV12-3 or TRBV12-4 and TRBJ1-1; 7 positions match TRBD1. After removal of 6 bases from V and 0 bases from J, the junction contained 1 base not matched to a gene. The CDR3 covers 13 residues. The CDR3 protein is CASRDRLNTEAFF. For the CDR3, the DNA is TGTGCCAGCAGGGACAGGTTGAACACTGAAGCTTTCTTT.

In its sample, this clone was seen once. This chain uses TRBV6-5 with TRBJ1-2, with a tentative D call TRBD1 (6 bases). Per the germline V gene, CDR1 is MNHEY and CDR2 is SVGAGI. The V end lost 0 bases, the J end lost 4 bases, and 9 bases lay between the germline ends. The CDR3 spans 14 residues. DNA for the CDR3: TGTGCCAGCAGTTACTCTTCGGACAGCTATGGCTACACCTTC. It translates to CASSYSSDSYGYTF.

In this sample, this clone turned up once. The chain carries TRBV5-1 and TRBJ1-2, with 8 bases that match TRBD1. The CDR3 runs 17 residues. Per the germline V gene, CDR1 is SGHRS and CDR2 is YFSETQ. With 5 bases clipped from V and 4 bases from J, the junction kept 16 bases outside the gene matches. CDR3 loop: CASRPTSGTGTSYGYTF. CDR3 sequence (DNA): TGCGCCAGCAGACCTACCTCCGGGACAGGAACGTCCTATGGCTACACCTTC.

This clone has more than one count but fewer than ten. This sequence joins TRBV30 and TRBJ2-1; possible D gene TRBD2, 5 bases. CDR1 GTSNPN and CDR2 SVGIG come from the germline V gene (reference sequence). Trimming left V 8 bases short and J 3 bases short, with 8 bases between. The CDR3 length is 11 residues. Here the CDR3 reads CARGLYNEQFF. CDR3 coding DNA: TGTGCCCGAGGACTCTACAATGAGCAGTTCTTC.

The CDR3 DNA reads as TGCGCCAGCAGCTTCACCGGGACAGCAGATACGCAGTATTTT. Protein product: CASSFTGTADTQYF. The chain carries TRBV5-1 and TRBJ2-3; the match to TRBD1 covers 7 bases. This CDR3 comprises 14 residues. V gave up 2 bases and J gave up 4 bases; unmatched junction bases: 4. Per the germline V gene, CDR1 is SGHRS and CDR2 is YFSETQ. Combining the CDR3 with reference TRBV5-1 and TRBJ2-3 gives the whole variable domain KAGVTQTPRYLIKTRGQQVTLSCSPISGHRSVSWYQQTPGQGLQFLFEYFSETQRNKGNFPGRFSGRQFSNSRSEMNVSTLELGDSALYLCASSFTGTADTQYFGPGTRLTVL.

This chain connects TRBV5-6 to TRBJ2-7, with 15 bases lining up with TRBD2. The CDR3 is 16 residues long. CDR1 is SGHDT, CDR2 YYEEEE, per germline. Losses at the gene ends were 4 bases for V and 2 bases for J; bases not matched to a gene: 4. The CDR3 reads CASSPRTSGRAYEQYF. The CDR3 DNA reads TGTGCCAGCAGCCCTAGGACTAGCGGGAGGGCCTACGAGCAGTACTTC.

The chain employs TRBV19 and TRBJ2-2; D is unclear. Trimming took off 3 bases at V and 6 bases at J, with 14 bases between the two ends. The CDR3 is 15 amino acids. CDR1 LNHDA and CDR2 SQIVND come from the germline V gene (reference sequence). This CDR3 is CASSIRSSGPGELFF. The CDR3 DNA is TGTGCCAGTAGTATTCGGTCATCGGGTCCCGGGGAGCTGTTTTTT.

The table lists this clone with a few counts. The chain links TRBV7-2 to TRBJ2-5; maybe TRBD1 (5 bases). Germline assignment: CDR1 SGHTA and CDR2 FQGNSA. This CDR3 has 15 residues. The V gene lost 1 base and the J gene lost 2 bases, with 11 bases spanning the gap. DNA for the CDR3: TGTGCCAGCAGCTTAGGGGGCAGTACACAAGAGACCCAGTACTTC. This translates into CASSLGGSTQETQYF.

The chain employs TRBV3-1 (or the pseudogene TRBV3-2) and TRBJ2-1; 11 nucleotides line up with TRBD2. CDR3 size: 17 residues. Germline CDR1 LGHDT, CDR2 YNNKEL (reference sequence). The V and J ends lost 3 bases and 8 bases, in that order; junction bases with no gene match: 12. The CDR3 DNA reads TGTGCCAGCAGCCAGGGGCGAACTAGCGGGAGATACGATGAGCAGTTCTTC. Translation gives CASSQGRTSGRYDEQFF.

The chain employs TRBV20-1 and TRBJ2-7, with a possible D match to TRBD2 (6 bases). The V end lost 3 bases, the J end lost 2 bases, and 17 bases lay between the germline ends. Looked up from germline, CDR1 is DFQATT and CDR2 is SNEGSKA (reference sequence). The CDR3 is made up of 15 amino acids. CDR3: CSASAPGTDTYEQYF. DNA of the CDR3: TGCAGTGCTAGTGCCCCCGGGACTGATACCTACGAGCAGTACTTC.

The rearrangement uses TRBV11-2 and TRBJ2-3; TRBD2 is a possible D gene (5 bases). The length of the CDR3 is 15 residues. Deletions cut 7 bases from V and 0 bases from J, with 14 bases between. CDR1 is SGHAT and CDR2 is FQNNGV in the germline V gene. The CDR3 coding sequence is TGTGCCAGCACCCAGGAGCGGATTAGCACAGATACGCAGTATTTT. This translates into CASTQERISTDTQYF.

This clone was seen just once. V and J are TRBV9 and TRBJ1-1; 7 bases align to TRBD1. The germline gives CDR1 SGDLS, CDR2 YYNGEE. Losses at the gene ends were 3 bases for V and 0 bases for J; bases not matched to a gene: 5. This CDR3 has 15 amino acids. CDR3 region: CASSEAGTVNTEAFF. DNA for the CDR3: TGTGCCAGCAGCGAGGCCGGGACAGTGAACACTGAAGCTTTCTTT.

The chain links TRBV3-1 (or the pseudogene TRBV3-2) to TRBJ2-3, with 8 bases fitting TRBD2. This CDR3 spans 15 amino acids. Germline V lookup: CDR1 LGHDT, CDR2 YNNKEL (reference sequence). After removal of 3 bases from V and 0 bases from J, the junction contained 2 bases not matched to a gene. The chain's CDR3 is CASSQASGSTDTQYF. The CDR3 region has the DNA TGTGCCAGCAGCCAGGCTAGCGGGAGCACAGATACGCAGTATTTT.

The chain is built from TRBV10-3 and TRBJ2-5; TRBD1 matches at 12 bases. This CDR3 region has 17 residues. Germline V CDR1 and CDR2: ENHRY, SYGVKD. V gave up 0 bases and J gave up 5 bases; unmatched junction bases: 7. The CDR3 loop is CAISESSGTGGLETQYF. CDR3 nucleotide sequence: TGTGCCATCAGTGAGTCTAGTGGGACAGGGGGCTTGGAGACCCAGTACTTC.

This rearrangement joins TRBV18 to TRBJ2-7; 7 bases are a match to TRBD1. CDR1 and CDR2 from the germline V gene are KGHSH and LQKENI. The CDR3 runs to 15 residues. Germline trimming cut 3 bases from V and 4 bases from J; bases unmatched to any gene: 9. CDR3 protein: CASSPPGTVEYEQYF. The CDR3, as DNA: TGTGCCAGCTCACCGCCCGGGACAGTAGAATACGAGCAGTACTTC. Together with reference TRBV18 and TRBJ2-7, the CDR3 gives the full variable domain: NAGVMQNPRHLVRRRGQEARLRCSPMKGHSHVYWYRQLPEEGLKFMVYLQKENIIDESGMPKERFSAEFPKEGPSILRIQQVVRGDSAAYFCASSPPGTVEYEQYFGPGTRLTVT.

The chain recombines TRBV5-1 with TRBJ2-7, with a possible D match to TRBD2 (5 bases). V was pared by 4 bases and J by 2 bases, with 16 bases between. Germline CDR1 is SGHRS and CDR2 is YFSETQ. The CDR3 is 15 residues long. CDR3 DNA: TGCGCCAGCAGCCCCTTGGGCGGGTCAACCTACGAGCAGTACTTC. Encoded protein: CASSPLGGSTYEQYF.

J is TRBJ1-6 and V is TRBV25-1; 8 bases are a match to TRBD1. CDR1 and CDR2 from the germline V gene are MGHDK and SYGVNS. The CDR3 loop spans 14 amino acids. Losses at the gene ends were 5 bases for V and 6 bases for J; bases not matched to a gene: 3. The CDR3 coding sequence is TGTGCCAGCAGTCAGGGGGCGCGTAATTCACCCCTCCACTTT. Its protein product is CASSQGARNSPLHF. Full variable domain (missing parts from reference TRBV25-1 and TRBJ1-6): EADIYQTPRYLVIGTGKKITLECSQTMGHDKMYWYQQDPGMELHLIHYSYGVNSTEKGDLSSESTVSRIRTEHFPLTLESARPSHTSQYLCASSQGARNSPLHFGNGTRLTVT.

This chain joins TRBV10-3 and TRBJ1-1; D not resolved. The CDR3 consists of 14 residues. Per germline, CDR1 ENHRY and CDR2 SYGVKD. V was shortened by 3 bases and J by 5 bases, with 13 bases between the two germline ends. This CDR3 reads CAISDSPGGTEAFF. The DNA of the CDR3 is TGTGCCATCAGTGATTCCCCGGGTGGGACTGAAGCTTTCTTT.

V usage is TRBV2 and J usage is TRBJ2-1, with TRBD2 matching 8 bases. Unmatched junction bases numbered 9, after V lost 3 bases and J lost 8 bases. CDR3 length: 15 amino acids. Germline lookup yields CDR1 SNHLY and CDR2 FYNNEI. CDR3 sequence: CASSETSVKGDEQFF. CDR3 nucleotides: TGTGCCAGCAGTGAGACTAGCGTAAAGGGGGATGAGCAGTTCTTC.

The rearrangement uses TRBV19 and TRBJ1-2; D perhaps matches TRBD1 (6 bases). The CDR3 loop spans 15 amino acids. V dropped 3 bases and J dropped 0 bases, with 11 bases sitting between them. The germline CDR1 and CDR2 sequences are LNHDA and SQIVND (reference sequence). CDR3 region: CASSINRDTNYGYTF. For the CDR3, the DNA is TGTGCCAGTAGTATCAACCGGGACACTAACTATGGCTACACCTTC. The entire variable domain, with the rest obtained from reference TRBV19 and TRBJ1-2, is as follows: DGGITQSPKYLFRKEGQNVTLSCEQNLNHDAMYWYRQDPGQGLRLIYYSQIVNDFQKGDIAEGYSVSREKKESFPLTVTSAQKNPTAFYLCASSINRDTNYGYTFGSGTRLTVV.

The rearrangement joins TRBV19 to TRBJ2-2; TRBD1 matches 8 bases. This CDR3 is 16 amino acids long. V trimming: 3 bases; J trimming: 1 base; junction bases outside the gene matches: 4. Germline V gene data show CDR1 as LNHDA and CDR2 as SQIVND (reference sequence). CDR3 nucleotides: TGTGCCAGTAGTATCGCAGGGGGCGGGAACACCGGGGAGCTGTTTTTT. Amino acid sequence: CASSIAGGGNTGELFF.

The chain recombines TRBV20-1 with TRBJ2-3, with TRBD1 as a possible D gene (5 bases). Germline V lookup: CDR1 DFQATT, CDR2 SNEGSKA (reference sequence). The CDR3 is 14 amino acids. V was shortened by 3 bases and J by 6 bases, with 16 bases between the two germline ends. This chain's CDR3 is CSASQGVESDTQYF. The CDR3 DNA is TGCAGTGCTAGTCAAGGGGTAGAATCCGATACGCAGTATTTT.

This CDR3 is CASSAGQTEAFF. The CDR3 nucleotides read TGTGCCAGCAGCGCCGGACAGACTGAAGCTTTCTTT. The gene calls are TRBV2 and TRBJ1-1, with D possibly being TRBD1 (6 bases). Per the germline V gene, CDR1 is SNHLY and CDR2 is FYNNEI. V was shortened by 6 bases and J by 5 bases, with 10 bases between the two germline ends. The CDR3 length is 12 residues.

The genes are TRBV20-1 and TRBJ2-7; D is uncertain. The germline V gene has CDR1 DFQATT and CDR2 SNEGSKA (reference sequence). With 3 bases removed from V and 6 bases from J, the gap between germline ends came to 18 bases. The CDR3 is made up of 14 amino acids. The CDR3 bases are TGCAGTGCTAGTCTATTTAGTCGCGCACGCGAGCAGTACTTC. Translation gives CSASLFSRAREQYF.

This CDR3 reads CAWRGHHTGELFF. The CDR3 DNA follows: TGTGCCTGGAGGGGACACCACACCGGGGAGCTGTTTTTT. The chain has TRBV30 and TRBJ2-2; D perhaps matches TRBD1 (6 bases). The CDR3 has 13 residues. Germline lookup yields CDR1 GTSNPN and CDR2 SVGIG (reference sequence). The ends were cut back, 3 bases at V and 3 bases at J, with 8 bases in the middle.

This chain connects TRBV9 to TRBJ2-1; D is possibly TRBD2 (6 bases). Trimming shortened V by 1 base and J by 6 bases, and 14 bases separated the two germline ends. The CDR3 length is 15 residues. Germline V gives CDR1 SGDLS, CDR2 YYNGEE. CDR3 amino acids: CASSVRSGPSNEQFF. Written as DNA, the CDR3 is TGTGCCAGCAGCGTAAGGAGCGGGCCGTCCAATGAGCAGTTCTTC.

This chain connects TRBV24-1 to TRBJ1-1; D uncertain. Germline loops: CDR1 KGHDR, CDR2 SFDVKD. The CDR3 totals 12 residues. Trimming cost V 4 bases and J 2 bases, with 4 bases left between them. The CDR3 coding sequence is TGTGCCACCAGTGACTCCAACACTGAAGCTTTCTTT. This gives the protein CATSDSNTEAFF.